The 17 T cell receptor beta chains below were found in one sample sequenced in a study of prognosis after radiotherapy for stage I lung cancer (dated by TCRdb to the early 2020s). Sequencer: Illumina HiSeq 3000. Two rounds of multiplex PCR were performed to amplify the TCR beta CDR3 region from genomic DNA. The first PCR round used primers specific to each TRBV and TRBJ gene, with sequences filed in Chinese patent CN105087789A. TCRdb passed the public sequencing reads through fastp at Q25 and MiXCR, retaining productive beta sequences. Rows with one shared CDR3 protein collapse into an entry with the most common genes and DNA. Within this sample are approximately 28,000 distinct CDR3 sequences, with around two fifths of them counted one time only. Clones ranked in the top ten supply roughly 15% of the sample. The sample in question was PBMCs, obtained before or after stereotactic body radiation therapy (not recorded which). The receptors here all came from a donor aged 50 or older with non-small cell lung cancer.

This clonotype was seen ten or more times. The chain is built from TRBV7-2 and TRBJ2-7, with D perhaps assigned TRBD1 or TRBD2 (5 bases each). V lost 6 bases, J lost 4 bases, and 19 bases lay in between. Germline V gene lookup returns CDR1 SGHTA and CDR2 FQGNSA. The CDR3 has 15 amino acids. CDR3 protein: CASRERGIPTYEQYF. The CDR3 nucleotides read TGTGCCAGCAGGGAGAGGGGCATCCCGACATACGAGCAGTACTTC.

There are many counts of this clonotype. J is TRBJ1-4 and V is TRBV5-1, with 7 bases fitting TRBD1. CDR3 length: 15 amino acids. Germline values: CDR1 SGHRS, CDR2 YFSETQ. Losses at the gene ends were 4 bases for V and 0 bases for J; bases not matched to a gene: 3. CDR3 DNA sequence: TGCGCCAGCAGCAATCAGGGGGCAACTAATGAAAAACTGTTTTTT. Residues: CASSNQGATNEKLFF.

Comments on this clonotype: This sequence may be a read error, since a much larger clone differs from it by one base. The chain uses TRBV6-9 and TRBJ2-5, with a tentative D call TRBD1 (6 bases). Germline V CDR1 and CDR2: MNHGY, SVAAGI. Between the trimmed V and J ends, which lost 7 bases and 5 bases, there was a span of 23 bases. The CDR3 totals 16 residues. CDR3 amino acids: CASIYSGTPLMETQYF. The CDR3 DNA sequence: TGTGCCAGCATTTACTCCGGGACACCCTTGATGGAGACCCAGTACTTC.

To note about this clonotype: The junction departs from the called germline gene at one end, perhaps through a read error. The gene calls are TRBV12-3 or TRBV12-4 and TRBJ2-7; 7 nucleotides agree with TRBD1. CDR3 length: 13 residues. This CDR3 is CTSRGTVSYEQYF. CDR3 DNA: TGTACCAGCAGAGGGACAGTATCCTACGAGCAGTACTTC.

This clonotype was seen at least ten times. Here the CDR3 reads CAWSVLGTGANVLTF. The CDR3 region has the DNA TGTGCCTGGAGTGTTCTCGGGACTGGGGCCAACGTCCTGACTTTC. The genes are TRBV30 and TRBJ2-6, with D maybe TRBD2 (5 bases). Trimming left V 0 bases short and J 2 bases short, with 8 bases between. The CDR3 length is 15 residues. CDR1 is GTSNPN and CDR2 is SVGIG in the germline V gene (reference sequence).

This clonotype was seen many times. This CDR3 reads CASSLGGGGGDSSPLHF. DNA of the CDR3: TGCGCCAGCAGCTTGGGAGGTGGAGGGGGCGATAGTTCACCCCTCCACTTT. The chain couples TRBV5-1 to TRBJ1-6, with TRBD1 matching over 7 bases. Germline-derived CDR1 and CDR2 are SGHRS and YFSETQ. V shed 0 bases and J 9 bases; nucleotides not matched to a gene: 12. The CDR3 has 17 amino acids.

The rearrangement links TRBV13 to TRBJ1-1; D perhaps matches TRBD1 (5 bases). The V gene's germline CDR1 is PRHDT and CDR2 FYEKMQ (reference sequence). The CDR3 covers 15 residues. V lost 0 bases to trimming and J lost 2 bases, with 10 bases between them. This CDR3 reads CASSLGRGGNTEAFF. The DNA for the CDR3 is TGTGCCAGCAGCTTAGGCCGGGGGGGAAACACTGAAGCTTTCTTT.

Only a few counts were recorded for this clonotype. The chain uses TRBV24-1 and TRBJ2-1; 11 bases agree with TRBD2. There are 13 residues in the CDR3. CDR1 and CDR2 (germline): KGHDR, SFDVKD. Trimming cost V 12 bases and J 10 bases; bases outside gene matches: 10. CDR3 sequence (DNA): TGTGCCTCCGGGACTAGCGGTTTGGAAGAGCAGTTCTTC. It specifies CASGTSGLEEQFF.

V is TRBV7-8 and J is TRBJ2-7; D is undetermined. V lost 2 bases to trimming and J lost 1 base, with 6 bases between them. The germline gives CDR1 SGHVS, CDR2 FQNEAQ. This CDR3 is built from 13 residues. CDR3 loop: CASSLWLSYEQYF. In nucleotides, the CDR3 is TGTGCCAGCAGCTTATGGCTATCCTACGAGCAGTACTTC.

This clonotype appeared many times. A read error may explain this, as a much larger clone is one base away. The chain combines TRBV5-1 with TRBJ2-7; maybe TRBD1 (5 bases). The CDR3 spans 12 residues. Germline CDR1 SGHRS, CDR2 YFSETQ. CDR3: CAGSLEGAEQYF. CDR3 bases: TGCGCCGGCAGCTTGGAAGGGGCCGAGCAGTACTTC.

This clonotype was detected many times. The chain has TRBV19 and TRBJ2-1, with 7 nucleotides matching TRBD2. CDR3 size: 17 residues. CDR1 and CDR2 from the germline V gene are LNHDA and SQIVND (reference sequence). With 3 bases clipped from V and 0 bases from J, the junction kept 8 bases outside the gene matches. For the CDR3, the DNA is TGTGCCAGTAGTATTTTGTACCTAGCGGACTCCTACAATGAGCAGTTCTTC. Encoded protein: CASSILYLADSYNEQFF.

This clonotype was counted many times. V gene TRBV24-1 combines with J gene TRBJ2-2; D is perhaps TRBD1 or TRBD2 (5 bases each). The ends were cut back, 8 bases at V and 0 bases at J, with 18 bases in the middle. Germline lookup yields CDR1 KGHDR and CDR2 SFDVKD. The CDR3 extends over 17 amino acids. The CDR3 nucleotides are TGTGCCACCAAAAAGCTCCCGGGACCGCCGAACACCGGGGAGCTGTTTTTT. As protein: CATKKLPGPPNTGELFF.

Here the CDR3 reads CASGPGTVANQPQHF. The CDR3 nucleotides are TGTGCCAGCGGCCCCGGGACGGTGGCCAATCAGCCCCAGCATTTT. V is TRBV28 and J is TRBJ1-5; tentatively, D is TRBD1 (5 bases). This CDR3 contains 15 residues. Trimming left V 8 bases short and J 3 bases short, with 17 bases between. Germline V gene lookup returns CDR1 MDHEN and CDR2 SYDVKM.

Many counts were recorded for this clonotype. V gene TRBV5-5 combines with J gene TRBJ1-1; 8 bases are shared with TRBD1. The CDR3 is made up of 15 amino acids. V trimming: 4 bases; J trimming: 6 bases; junction bases outside the gene matches: 11. Per germline, CDR1 SGHKS and CDR2 YYEKEE (reference sequence). The CDR3: CASSVNGQGGSEAFF. CDR3 coding DNA: TGTGCCAGCAGCGTGAATGGACAGGGAGGCTCTGAAGCTTTCTTT.

In this sample, this clonotype turned up many times. The CDR3 sequence: CASSLSLAGGKTQYF. CDR3 sequence (DNA): TGTGCCAGCAGTTTAAGCCTAGCGGGGGGGAAGACCCAGTACTTC. This chain joins TRBV28 and TRBJ2-5; TRBD2 aligns across 12 bases. Germline V CDR1 and CDR2: MDHEN, SYDVKM. The CDR3 consists of 15 residues. Losses at the gene ends were 2 bases for V and 6 bases for J; bases not matched to a gene: 4.

The CDR3 DNA is TGCGCCAGCAGCTTTGGATTCGGCAGTTTTACGCAGTATTTT. The encoded protein is CASSFGFGSFTQYF. The chain has TRBV5-1 and TRBJ2-3; D is ambiguous. The CDR3 is made up of 14 amino acids. Germline CDR1 reads SGHRS; CDR2 reads YFSETQ. Trimming took off 2 bases at V and 8 bases at J, with 15 bases between the two ends.

This clonotype is classed as medium-sized. This chain joins TRBV6-1 and TRBJ2-7; D may be TRBD2 (6 bases). V lost 7 bases to trimming and J lost 3 bases, with 16 bases between them. The CDR3 extends over 14 amino acids. The germline V gene encodes CDR1 MNHNS and CDR2 SASEGT. This CDR3 is CASILGDSYYEQYF. The CDR3 nucleotides read TGTGCCAGCATCCTCGGGGACTCTTACTACGAGCAGTACTTC.